These T cell receptor beta chains were read from a single sample in a study of T cells in Graves' hyperthyroidism and ophthalmopathy. TCRdb analysed the multiplex PCR reads with MiXCR anew, one entry per CDR3 protein. The data hold 370,000 or so distinct CDR3 sequences, with roughly 13% observed a single time. The sequencing input was blood. The receptors derive from a man under 40 with Graves' hyperthyroidism that later progressed to Graves' ophthalmopathy. The CDR3 runs from the conserved cysteine through the conserved F or W. The D gene is left open where the match is weak. Only part of the rows carry a size: once, few, many, or a class if the clone is expanded.

v_call,j_call,d_call,clone_size,cdr3_aa,cdr3_nt
TRBV5-1,TRBJ1-6,NA,NA,CASRTGFESPLHF,TGCGCCAGCAGGACCGGATTCGAGTCACCCCTCCACTTT
TRBV7-6,TRBJ1-2,TRBD1,many,CASSLGTGLDRSHGYTF,TGTGCCAGCAGCTTAGGGACTGGCCTGGACAGGAGCCATGGCTACACCTTC
TRBV12-3/TRBV12-4,TRBJ1-2,NA,many,CASSLDRVGYGYTF,TGTGCCAGCAGTTTAGACAGGGTGGGCTATGGCTACACCTTC
TRBV18,TRBJ1-4,TRBD1,NA,CASPPRGQSNEKLFF,TGTGCCAGCCCACCAAGGGGACAGAGTAATGAAAAACTGTTTTTT
TRBV24-1,TRBJ2-7,NA,many,CATSDWANSYEQYF,TGTGCCACCAGTGATTGGGCCAACTCCTACGAGCAGTACTTC
TRBV6-1,TRBJ1-6,NA,many,CASSFASSPLHF,TGTGCCAGCAGTTTCGCAAGTTCACCCCTCCACTTT
TRBV28,TRBJ2-6,NA,NA,CASSLHRGGANVLTF,TGTGCCAGCAGCCTACACAGAGGCGGGGCCAACGTCCTGACTTTC
TRBV20-1,TRBJ1-1,NA,many,CSALRASSTEAFF,TGCAGTGCCCTGAGGGCCTCCTCCACTGAAGCTTTCTTT
TRBV6-1,TRBJ1-5,TRBD1,many,CASSATVDRGGQPQHF,TGTGCCAGCAGTGCAACCGTTGACAGGGGAGGACAGCCCCAGCATTTT
TRBV5-1,TRBJ1-3,NA,NA,CASSSDLGSGNTIYF,TGCGCCAGCAGCTCGGACCTCGGCTCTGGAAACACCATATATTTT
TRBV20-1,TRBJ1-1,NA,few,CSAPVGGWDTEAFF,TGCAGTGCTCCGGTTGGCGGTTGGGACACTGAAGCTTTCTTT
TRBV10-3,TRBJ2-7,NA,few,CAISWDRSYEQYF,TGTGCCATCAGTTGGGACCGCTCCTACGAGCAGTACTTC
TRBV6-5,TRBJ1-2,TRBD1,many,CASSYSGTDYGYTF,TGTGCCAGCAGTTACTCAGGGACAGACTATGGCTACACCTTC
TRBV20-1,TRBJ2-5,NA,many,CSARSRQEGRETQYF,TGCAGTGCTAGGTCCCGGCAGGAGGGGAGGGAGACCCAGTACTTC
TRBV29-1,TRBJ2-2,NA,NA,CSVGRATGELFF,TGCAGCGTTGGTAGGGCCACCGGGGAGCTGTTTTTT
TRBV18,TRBJ1-6,TRBD1,few,CASSKSTGGDSPLHF,TGTGCCAGCTCAAAAAGTACAGGGGGCGATTCACCCCTCCACTTT
TRBV7-9,TRBJ2-7,NA,many,CASSFSGFYEQYF,TGTGCCAGCAGCTTCTCAGGGTTCTACGAGCAGTACTTC
TRBV7-9,TRBJ1-2,NA,few,CASTDDGVSYGYTF,TGTGCCAGCACCGACGATGGAGTTTCCTATGGCTACACCTTC
TRBV7-9,TRBJ1-2,NA,many,CASSFGGPGYTF,TGTGCCAGCAGCTTTGGAGGTCCTGGCTACACCTTC
TRBV6-1,TRBJ2-3,TRBD2,NA,CASSEWSGEGADTQYF,TGTGCCAGCAGTGAATGGAGCGGGGAGGGCGCAGATACGCAGTATTTT
TRBV6-1,TRBJ2-2,NA,many,CASSDGGLGELFF,TGTGCCAGCAGTGATGGGGGGCTCGGGGAGCTGTTTTTT
TRBV30,TRBJ1-4,NA,NA,CAWSVLDSNEKLFF,TGTGCCTGGAGTGTACTGGACAGTAATGAAAAACTGTTTTTT
TRBV5-1,TRBJ1-1,NA,many,CASSLDGQLNTEAFF,TGCGCCAGCAGCTTGGATGGGCAGTTGAACACTGAAGCTTTCTTT
TRBV27,TRBJ1-5,NA,few,CASSLGSKGAKSNQPQHF,TGTGCCAGCAGTTTAGGGTCTAAGGGCGCAAAATCTAATCAGCCCCAGCATTTT
TRBV6-2/TRBV6-3,TRBJ2-2,TRBD2,many,CASSFGTSGNTGELFF,TGTGCCAGCAGCTTTGGGACTAGCGGAAACACCGGGGAGCTGTTTTTT
TRBV12-3/TRBV12-4,TRBJ2-1,TRBD2,few,CATRGAGASYNEQFF,TGTGCCACCCGAGGAGCGGGGGCCTCCTACAATGAGCAGTTCTTC
TRBV11-2,TRBJ2-7,NA,many,CASSFNRDTHYEQYF,TGTGCCAGCAGCTTTAACCGGGACACCCACTACGAGCAGTACTTC
TRBV30,TRBJ2-1,NA,NA,CAWSRIRNNEQFF,TGTGCCTGGAGTCGGATCCGTAACAATGAGCAGTTCTTC
TRBV7-9,TRBJ2-3,NA,many,CASSLGDSTDTQYF,TGTGCCAGCAGTCTAGGGGACTCCACAGATACGCAGTATTTT
TRBV7-9,TRBJ2-5,NA,many,CASSATGNLGETQYF,TGTGCCAGCAGCGCCACAGGGAATCTAGGGGAGACCCAGTACTTC
TRBV28,TRBJ1-1,TRBD1,many,CASSFYASMGQMNTEAFF,TGTGCCAGCAGTTTTTATGCCTCCATGGGACAGATGAACACTGAAGCTTTCTTT
TRBV7-9,TRBJ1-1,TRBD1,many,CASRGQGRYTEAFF,TGTGCCAGCAGGGGACAGGGGCGGTACACTGAAGCTTTCTTT
TRBV12-3/TRBV12-4,TRBJ2-2,TRBD2,many,CASSLFGGRAGELFF,TGTGCCAGCAGTTTATTCGGGGGGAGGGCCGGGGAGCTGTTTTTT
TRBV2,TRBJ2-7,TRBD1,many,CASSVWTGPYEQYF,TGTGCCAGCAGTGTCTGGACAGGGCCTTACGAGCAGTACTTC
TRBV2,TRBJ1-6,NA,many,CASSESRNGDSPLHF,TGTGCCAGCAGTGAGTCCCGGAATGGGGATTCACCCCTCCACTTT
TRBV6-5,TRBJ2-6,NA,few,CASSYGAAGANVLTF,TGTGCCAGCAGTTACGGGGCTGCCGGGGCCAACGTCCTGACTTTC
TRBV24-1,TRBJ2-3,NA,few,CATSESTDTQYF,TGTGCCACCAGTGAAAGCACAGATACGCAGTATTTT
TRBV20-1,TRBJ2-4,TRBD1,few,CSAAPGQGAKNIQYF,TGCAGTGCTGCGCCGGGACAGGGGGCCAAAAACATTCAGTACTTC
TRBV6-1,TRBJ2-7,NA,many,CASSEAGTPMSREQYF,TGTGCCAGCAGTGAAGCCGGGACTCCAATGAGTCGCGAGCAGTACTTC
TRBV20-1,TRBJ2-7,NA,few,CSASIGGPYEQYF,TGCAGTGCTAGCATCGGCGGCCCCTACGAGCAGTACTTC
TRBV3-1,TRBJ1-1,NA,many,CASSQELMGGVNTEAFF,TGTGCCAGCAGCCAAGAACTTATGGGAGGGGTCAACACTGAAGCTTTCTTT
TRBV28,TRBJ1-2,TRBD1,many,CASTTGDYGYTF,TGTGCCAGCACCACAGGGGACTATGGCTACACCTTC
TRBV7-9,TRBJ1-2,TRBD1,NA,CASSRPQGAVGGYTF,TGTGCCAGCAGCAGACCACAGGGGGCAGTGGGTGGCTACACCTTC
TRBV5-1,TRBJ2-5,NA,NA,CASSTGTGLETQYF,TGCGCCAGCAGCACCGGGACCGGGCTGGAGACCCAGTACTTC
TRBV20-1,TRBJ1-2,NA,many,CSANGYTF,TGCAGTGCTAATGGCTACACCTTC
TRBV20-1,TRBJ1-4,NA,NA,CSARVWIDEKLFF,TGCAGTGCTAGGGTTTGGATCGATGAAAAACTGTTTTTT
TRBV10-3,TRBJ1-3,NA,many,CAIRQVSGNTIYF,TGTGCCATCAGACAGGTCTCTGGAAACACCATATATTTT
TRBV5-1,TRBJ1-5,NA,many,CASSLSGASNQPQHF,TGTGCCAGCAGTTTATCGGGGGCGAGCAATCAGCCCCAGCATTTT